The 2 T cell receptor beta chains reported below all come from one sample, sequenced in a study of a mutant IDH1 vaccine in newly diagnosed glioma. Stated time point: baseline, week 1 (first vaccination visit). Treatment denoted: pre-vaccination baseline after standard-of-care therapy. TCRdb keeps only in-frame clones here, not all; method: immunoSEQ multiplex PCR. The sample lists 90,000 to 95,000 clones; about 80% were seen once. The source material was PBMCs, sampled from a glioma patient treated with radiotherapy, temozolomide or both. Receptor source: a woman aged 45-60 years with glioma.

This clone was detected only a few times. The V call is TRBV30, the J call TRBJ1-2; 8 positions agree with TRBD1. The trim removed 6 bases at V and 4 bases at J, leaving 4 bases unmatched. The CDR3 covers 12 residues. Looked up from germline, CDR1 is GTSNPN and CDR2 is SVGIG (reference sequence). CDR3 amino acids: CACPGGGYGYTF. CDR3 nucleotides: TGTGCCTGCCCAGGGGGCGGCTATGGCTACACCTTC.

V gene TRBV5-4 combines with J gene TRBJ2-7; D is undetermined. Between the trimmed V and J ends, which lost 3 bases and 2 bases, there was a span of 21 bases. This CDR3 region has 17 residues. CDR1 is SGHNT, CDR2 YYREEE, per germline (reference sequence). CDR3 sequence: CASSWGVGMTGAYEQYF. CDR3 sequence (DNA): TGTGCCAGCAGCTGGGGTGTTGGGATGACTGGGGCCTACGAGCAGTACTTC.